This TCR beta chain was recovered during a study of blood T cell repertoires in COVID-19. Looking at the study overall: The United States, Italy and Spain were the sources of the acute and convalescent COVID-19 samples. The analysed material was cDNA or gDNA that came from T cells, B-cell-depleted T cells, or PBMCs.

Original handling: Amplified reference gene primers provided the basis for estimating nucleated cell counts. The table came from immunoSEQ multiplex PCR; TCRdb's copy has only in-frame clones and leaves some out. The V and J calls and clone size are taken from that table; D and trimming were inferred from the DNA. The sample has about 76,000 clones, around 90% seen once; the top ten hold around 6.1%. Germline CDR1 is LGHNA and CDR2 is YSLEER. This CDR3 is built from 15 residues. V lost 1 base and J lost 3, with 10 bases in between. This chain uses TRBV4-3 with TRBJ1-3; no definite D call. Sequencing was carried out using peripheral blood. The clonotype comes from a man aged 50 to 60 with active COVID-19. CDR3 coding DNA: TGCGCCAGCAGCCAAGGTATTGGGAGTGGAAACACCATATATTTT. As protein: CASSQGIGSGNTIYF.